This record covers a single TCR beta chain. Some clones are missing from TCRdb's copy, which holds only in-frame ones; the method was immunoSEQ multiplex PCR. Among some 51,000 clones listed, roughly 86% were seen once. V dropped 7 bases and J dropped 1 base, with 13 bases sitting between them. This CDR3 spans 14 amino acids. CDR1 and CDR2 from the germline V gene are MNHEY and SVGAGI. The data originate from a study of control samples from healthy donors and cancer patients. Sequences were obtained from blood. The sequence derives from a man aged 50-59 years in good health. The J gene is TRBJ1-1, the V gene TRBV6-5; perhaps TRBD1 as D (5 bases). The CDR3 protein is CASNIGVENTEAFF. CDR3 coding DNA: TGTGCCAGCAATATAGGGGTGGAGAACACTGAAGCTTTCTTT.